This T cell receptor beta chain was sequenced during a study of CD8 T cells in ankylosing spondylitis. Study findings and constraints: Reported data indicate significant enrichment of disease-linked clones within matched ankylosing spondylitis synovial fluid. Typical of ankylosing spondylitis blood, it appeared, was a TCR beta motif of eight highly homologous variants. Existing reports had already noted some motif variants in reactive arthritis synovial fluid and blood.

A few counts support this clonotype. Its antigen remains unknown. Quantitative barcoded 5'-RACE was used to prepare TCR beta libraries. TCRdb processed the 5' RACE reads anew with MiXCR; each CDR3 protein has one entry. The repertoire holds 200,000 to 300,000 distinct CDR3 sequences, 10% to 13% seen once, with 2.5% to 3% in the top ten. Sequencing used blood, either unsorted or a sorted T cell fraction (not recorded which). This clonotype was sampled from a male donor with ankylosing spondylitis or in good health (not recorded which).

The CDR3 nucleotides read TGTGCCAGCAGCAGGGGTCCGGGACTAGCGGGCTACAATGAGCAGTTCTTC. Translating it yields CASSRGPGLAGYNEQFF. The rearrangement joins TRBV3-1 to TRBJ2-1, with 12 bases lining up with TRBD2. After removal of 5 bases from V and 3 bases from J, the junction contained 8 bases not matched to a gene. Germline V gives CDR1 LGHDT, CDR2 YNNKEL (reference sequence). This CDR3 contains 17 residues.